This T cell receptor (beta chain) was captured by sequencing in a study of chemoradiotherapy in HPV16-positive cancers. Study-level findings and limits: HPV-responsive T-cell expansion during chemoradiotherapy was linked to improved recurrence-free survival in HPV16-positive patients.

Germline CDR1 is SGHVS and CDR2 is FQNEAQ. The V end was cut by 2 bases, the J end by 2 bases, with 13 bases between. The CDR3 consists of 16 residues. The method was immunoSEQ multiplex PCR; TCRdb's version includes in-frame clones alone and lacks a portion of them. The sample has 5,500 to 8,000 clones, approximately 88% seen once. Repertoires were sampled repeatedly during chemoradiotherapy. Turning to this clone: Its antigen is as yet unknown.

The gene calls are TRBV7-8 and TRBJ1-3; a weak D match, TRBD1 (6 bases). This material was obtained from a patient who underwent chemoradiotherapy. This TCR was sampled from a human donor with HPV-associated anogenital cancer. CDR3 in DNA: TGTGCCAGCAGCTTAAGTGTCGGGGGGCCTGGAAACACCATATATTTT. It is translated as CASSLSVGGPGNTIYF.